The 3 T cell receptor beta chains below all came from one sample that was sequenced in a study of cytomegalovirus exposure and HLA in healthy donors. The PCR used 60 Vbeta and 13 Jbeta primers. The protocol was immunoSEQ multiplex PCR, while the TCRdb copy is restricted to in-frame clones and leaves out a portion. This table holds about 150,000 clones, 70% to 90% found once. The material sequenced was PBMCs. These receptors originate from a woman in her late teens or twenties in good health and CMV-seronegative.

The chain has TRBV11-2 and TRBJ1-4; the match to TRBD1 covers 9 bases. Germline CDR1 is SGHAT and CDR2 is FQNNGV. V was pared by 5 bases and J by 11 bases, with 9 bases of the junction left unmatched. The CDR3 is made up of 14 amino acids. Here the CDR3 DNA reads TGTGCCAGCAGCATCACCGGGACAGGGCAGAAACTGTTTTTT. Protein sequence: CASSITGTGQKLFF.

The chain links TRBV7-8 to TRBJ2-7, with 7 bases that match TRBD1. The CDR3 extends over 13 amino acids. The germline gives CDR1 SGHVS, CDR2 FQNEAQ. V dropped 5 bases and J dropped 2; count of bases not matched to a gene: 3. CDR3 region: CASSRDRPYEQYF. The CDR3 region has the DNA TGTGCCAGCAGCCGGGACAGACCCTACGAGCAGTACTTC.

The V gene is TRBV25-1, the J gene TRBJ2-7, with unresolved D. V lost 5 bases and J lost 4, with 6 bases in between. CDR1 MGHDK and CDR2 SYGVNS come from the germline V gene. The CDR3 is made up of 11 amino acids. The CDR3 loop is CASSTYYEQYF. As DNA, the CDR3 is TGTGCCAGCAGTACATATTACGAGCAGTACTTC.